Reported below is one TCR beta chain. The donors, healthy adults who were HIV-negative, had experienced no recent acute infections or vaccinations. The sample originates from a study of shared clonotypes between healthy human individuals. Original methodology: Because ImmunoSEQ provided only junction sequences with no quality scores, the filtering differed. This table comes from immunoSEQ multiplex PCR, and its TCRdb copy is limited to in-frame clones, with some not included. That table furnishes V, J and clone size, whereas the DNA furnished D and trimming. In the table there are approximately 2.3 million clones, just over 90% of which are singletons. Sequences were obtained from naive CD4+ T cells from PBMCs. Subset here: CD45RA+ positively selected. The clonotype comes from a man aged 18 to 30 in good health. Some clones in this sample may be carry-over from other donors' samples.

The CDR3 is CASSLPGQDSYEQYF. As DNA, the CDR3 is TGTGCCAGCAGTTTGCCGGGACAGGACTCCTACGAGCAGTACTTC. The genes are TRBV28 and TRBJ2-7; the match to TRBD1 covers 8 bases. The germline CDR1 and CDR2 sequences are MDHEN and SYDVKM. The CDR3 is 15 amino acids. The J segment lost 0 bases and the V segment lost 3 bases, leaving 4 bases of the junction unmatched.